This T cell receptor (beta chain) was recorded in a study of blood T cell repertoires in COVID-19. The CDR3 runs 13 residues. Germline assignment: CDR1 MNHEY and CDR2 SVGAGI. The V end was cut by 11 bases, the J end by 4 bases, with 12 bases between. As processed by the authors: Quantification of nucleated cells was approximated via reference gene primer amplification. Sequenced by immunoSEQ multiplex PCR; TCRdb stores in-frame clones only, minus some. The V and J calls and the clone size are those of that table, but D and trimming were determined from the DNA. The table shows about 120,000 clones, with approximately 90% occurring only once.

Sequencing was performed on peripheral blood. The receptor was isolated from a man aged 35 to 55 with acute or convalescent COVID-19. V and J are TRBV6-5 and TRBJ1-6, with a weak D call TRBD1 (5 bases). The CDR3: CAALTVYNSPLHF. DNA for the CDR3: TGTGCCGCTCTGACAGTTTATAATTCACCCCTCCACTTT.